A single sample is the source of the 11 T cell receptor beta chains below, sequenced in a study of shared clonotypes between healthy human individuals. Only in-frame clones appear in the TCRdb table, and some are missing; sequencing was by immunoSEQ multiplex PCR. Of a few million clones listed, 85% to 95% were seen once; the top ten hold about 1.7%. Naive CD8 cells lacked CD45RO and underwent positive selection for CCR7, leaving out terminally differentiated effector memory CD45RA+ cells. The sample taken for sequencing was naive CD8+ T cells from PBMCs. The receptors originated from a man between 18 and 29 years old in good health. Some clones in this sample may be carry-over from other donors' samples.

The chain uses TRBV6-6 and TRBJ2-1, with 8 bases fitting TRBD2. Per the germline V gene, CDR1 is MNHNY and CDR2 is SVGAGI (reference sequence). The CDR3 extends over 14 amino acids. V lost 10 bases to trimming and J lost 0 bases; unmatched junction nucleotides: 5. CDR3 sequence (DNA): TGTGCCATCAGGCGGGAGGCCTCCTACAATGAGCAGTTCTTC. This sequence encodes CAIRREASYNEQFF.

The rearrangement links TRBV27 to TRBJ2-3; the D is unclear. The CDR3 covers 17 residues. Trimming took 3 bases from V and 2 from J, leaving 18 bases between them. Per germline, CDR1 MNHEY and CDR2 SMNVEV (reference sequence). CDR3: CASSLSWWQALTDTQYF. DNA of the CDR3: TGTGCCAGCAGTTTGTCTTGGTGGCAGGCCCTCACAGATACGCAGTATTTT.

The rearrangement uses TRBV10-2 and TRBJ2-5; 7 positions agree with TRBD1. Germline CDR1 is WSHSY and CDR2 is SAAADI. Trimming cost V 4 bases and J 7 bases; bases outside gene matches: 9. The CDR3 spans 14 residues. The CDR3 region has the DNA TGCGCCAGCAGTGTCCCGGACAGGTTTGGGACCCAGTACTTC. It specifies CASSVPDRFGTQYF.

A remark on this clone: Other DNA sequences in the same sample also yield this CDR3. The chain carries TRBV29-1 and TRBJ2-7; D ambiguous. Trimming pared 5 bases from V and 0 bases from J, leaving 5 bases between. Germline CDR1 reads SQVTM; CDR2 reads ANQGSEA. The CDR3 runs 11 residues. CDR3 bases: TGCAGCGTTCGGGTCTCCTACGAGCAGTACTTC. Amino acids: CSVRVSYEQYF.

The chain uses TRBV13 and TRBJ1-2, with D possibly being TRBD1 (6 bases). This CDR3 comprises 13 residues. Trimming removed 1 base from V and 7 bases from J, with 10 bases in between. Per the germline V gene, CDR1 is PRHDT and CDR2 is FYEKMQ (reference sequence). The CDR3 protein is CASSLDRARGYTF. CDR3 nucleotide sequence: TGTGCCAGCAGCTTAGACAGGGCTCGTGGCTACACCTTC.

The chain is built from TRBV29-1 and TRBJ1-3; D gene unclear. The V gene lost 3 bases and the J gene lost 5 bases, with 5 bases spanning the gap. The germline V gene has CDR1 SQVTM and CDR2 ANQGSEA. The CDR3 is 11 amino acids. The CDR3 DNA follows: TGCAGCGTTGATGATAGAAACACCATATATTTT. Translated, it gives CSVDDRNTIYF.

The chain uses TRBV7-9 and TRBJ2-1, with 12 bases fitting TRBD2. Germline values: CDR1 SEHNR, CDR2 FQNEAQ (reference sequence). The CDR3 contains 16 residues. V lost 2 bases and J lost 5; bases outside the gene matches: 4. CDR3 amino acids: CASSLPSGRAHNEQFF. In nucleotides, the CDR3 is TGTGCCAGCAGCTTACCTAGCGGGAGGGCCCACAATGAGCAGTTCTTC. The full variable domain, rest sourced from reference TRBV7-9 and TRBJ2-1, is DTGVSQNPRHKITKRGQNVTFRCDPISEHNRLYWYRQTLGQGPEFLTYFQNEAQLEKSRLLSDRFSAERPKGSFSTLEIQRTEQGDSAMYLCASSLPSGRAHNEQFFGPGTRLTVL.

CDR3 sequence: CAISELAASGNTIYF. The CDR3 DNA reads as TGTGCCATCAGTGAGTTAGCAGCCTCTGGAAACACCATATATTTT. J is TRBJ1-3 and V is TRBV10-3, with D uncertain. The V gene's germline CDR1 is ENHRY and CDR2 SYGVKD. The length of the CDR3 is 15 residues. Between the trimmed V and J ends, which lost 1 base and 0 bases, there was a span of 7 bases.

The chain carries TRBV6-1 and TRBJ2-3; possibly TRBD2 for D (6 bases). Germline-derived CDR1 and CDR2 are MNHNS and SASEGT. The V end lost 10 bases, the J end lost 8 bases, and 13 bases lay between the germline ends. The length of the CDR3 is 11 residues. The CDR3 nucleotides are TGTGCCACGCTAGGTAGCGGTACGCAGTATTTT. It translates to CATLGSGTQYF.

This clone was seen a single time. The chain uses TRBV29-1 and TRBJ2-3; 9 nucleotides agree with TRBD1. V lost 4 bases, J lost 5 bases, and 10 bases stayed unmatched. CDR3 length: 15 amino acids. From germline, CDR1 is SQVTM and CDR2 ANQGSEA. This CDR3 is CSVVTGQGRVDTQYF. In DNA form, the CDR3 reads TGCAGCGTTGTAACAGGACAGGGGCGAGTAGATACGCAGTATTTT.

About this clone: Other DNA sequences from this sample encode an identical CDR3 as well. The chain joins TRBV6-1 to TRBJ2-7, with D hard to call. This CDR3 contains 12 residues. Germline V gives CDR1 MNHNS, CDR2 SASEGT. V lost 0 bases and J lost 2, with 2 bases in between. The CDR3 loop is CASSEAPYEQYF. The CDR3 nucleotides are TGTGCCAGCAGTGAAGCACCCTACGAGCAGTACTTC.